Below are 29 T cell receptor beta chains sequenced from a single sample in a study of shared clonotypes between healthy human individuals. Profiled with immunoSEQ multiplex PCR; TCRdb holds only in-frame clones, not every one. This sample yields a few million clones, of which less than 95% are seen a single time; around 0.38% belongs to the top ten. Source material: naive CD4+ T cells from PBMCs. Subset: CD45RA+ positively selected. Receptor source: a man aged 18-30 years in good health. Some clones in this sample may be carry-over from other donors' samples.

The chain carries TRBV10-3 and TRBJ1-1; 9 nucleotides line up with TRBD1. Germline V lookup: CDR1 ENHRY, CDR2 SYGVKD. The CDR3 has 15 amino acids. Trimming removed 0 bases from V and 7 bases from J; junction bases left unmatched: 6. As DNA, the CDR3 is TGTGCCATCAGTGAGTCGGGGGACAGGGCGAATGAAGCTTTCTTT. Protein product: CAISESGDRANEAFF.

This clone was recorded only once. The V and J genes are TRBV30 and TRBJ1-3; D gene uncertain. CDR1 is GTSNPN, CDR2 SVGIG, per germline (reference sequence). Deletions cut 4 bases from V and 0 bases from J, with 10 bases between. This CDR3 is built from 14 residues. The CDR3 loop is CAWTPGSSGNTIYF. The DNA for the CDR3 is TGTGCCTGGACCCCCGGTTCCTCTGGAAACACCATATATTTT.

The chain combines TRBV19 with TRBJ1-2; 7 nucleotides line up with TRBD1. J lost 0 bases, V lost 7 bases, and 5 bases had no gene match. Germline V lookup: CDR1 LNHDA, CDR2 SQIVND (reference sequence). The CDR3 extends over 14 amino acids. Written as DNA, the CDR3 is TGTGCCAGTACTGCAGGGGGGTCTAACTATGGCTACACCTTC. It codes for CASTAGGSNYGYTF.

The chain is built from TRBV11-3 and TRBJ2-1, with D possibly being TRBD2 (6 bases). Trimming stripped 0 bases from V and 7 bases from J, with 22 bases between. The CDR3 runs 18 residues. Germline-derived CDR1 and CDR2 are SGHNT and YENEEA. The CDR3 sequence: CASSLDRPGTPSFNEQFF. CDR3 nucleotide sequence: TGTGCCAGCAGCTTAGATCGCCCCGGGACTCCCTCCTTTAATGAGCAGTTCTTC.

Regarding this clone: At the DNA level, this CDR3 is encoded by other sequences in the same sample as well. This chain connects TRBV5-1 to TRBJ2-1; 8 bases align to TRBD2. The CDR3 has 15 residues. Germline V gene data show CDR1 as SGHRS and CDR2 as YFSETQ. Germline trimming cut 0 bases from V and 4 bases from J; bases unmatched to any gene: 3. CDR3 protein: CASSLGGTSYNEQFF. The DNA of the CDR3 is TGCGCCAGCAGCTTGGGTGGGACTAGTTACAATGAGCAGTTCTTC.

This clone was seen just once. The sample contains more than one DNA sequence encoding this CDR3. The chain combines TRBV6-1 with TRBJ2-3; no firm D call. The CDR3 totals 12 residues. Trimming took 8 bases from V and 0 from J, leaving 6 bases between them. Germline CDR1 MNHNS, CDR2 SASEGT. In nucleotides, the CDR3 is TGTGCCAGCCGGATCAGCACAGATACGCAGTATTTT. It specifies CASRISTDTQYF.

V usage is TRBV18 and J usage is TRBJ2-7; 7 nucleotides agree with TRBD2. CDR1 and CDR2 (germline): KGHSH, LQKENI. CDR3 size: 16 residues. J was trimmed by 0 bases and V by 2 bases; bases with no gene match: 7. The CDR3 DNA sequence: TGTGCCAGCTCACCAATCCTTGCGGGGGTCTCCTACGAGCAGTACTTC. Protein sequence: CASSPILAGVSYEQYF.

Worth noting for this clone: The sample carries other DNA sequences with the same CDR3. This chain joins TRBV29-1 and TRBJ2-7, with TRBD1 as a possible D gene (6 bases). Germline V gene sequence: CDR1 SQVTM, CDR2 ANQGSEA. The CDR3 sequence is 13 residues long. The ends were cut back, 4 bases at V and 0 bases at J, with 10 bases in the middle. This chain's CDR3 is CSVVDRTSYEQYF. The CDR3 DNA is TGCAGCGTTGTGGACAGAACCTCCTACGAGCAGTACTTC.

CDR3 coding DNA: TGTGCCAGCGTATACGAGCAGTACTTC. Amino acid sequence: CASVYEQYF. The chain carries TRBV28 and TRBJ2-7; D gene unclear. The CDR3 loop spans 9 amino acids. V was clipped by 8 bases and J by 4 bases, with 3 bases between them. Per the germline V gene, CDR1 is MDHEN and CDR2 is SYDVKM.

The chain uses TRBV30 and TRBJ2-1, with D perhaps TRBD1 (6 bases). Trimming left V 5 bases short and J 0 bases short, with 14 bases between. The CDR3 runs to 15 residues. Germline V gives CDR1 GTSNPN, CDR2 SVGIG (reference sequence). The CDR3 nucleotides read TGTGCCTGGGGGGGATGGGGGCTCTCCTACAATGAGCAGTTCTTC. This translates into CAWGGWGLSYNEQFF.

CDR3 amino acids: CASSIDAQGFAETQYF. Here the CDR3 DNA reads TGTGCCAGTAGTATTGATGCGCAGGGGTTCGCTGAGACCCAGTACTTC. The rearrangement joins TRBV19 to TRBJ2-5; a weak D match, TRBD1 (6 bases). V was cut by 3 bases and J by 5 bases, with 19 bases left in between. CDR1 is LNHDA and CDR2 is SQIVND in the germline V gene (reference sequence). There are 16 residues in the CDR3.

The chain has TRBV19 and TRBJ1-1; a weak D match, TRBD1 (5 bases). The germline V and J ends were trimmed by 1 base and 3 bases, with 12 bases remaining between them. This CDR3 spans 15 amino acids. Germline V gives CDR1 LNHDA, CDR2 SQIVND (reference sequence). For the CDR3, the DNA is TGTGCCAGTAGTATAGGGGCAGGGCGATACACTGAAGCTTTCTTT. It is translated as CASSIGAGRYTEAFF.

This clone was seen a single time. CDR3: CASSLDRHPPYEQYF. CDR3 nucleotides: TGTGCCAGCAGCCTTGACCGACACCCTCCCTACGAGCAGTACTTC. V usage is TRBV6-6 and J usage is TRBJ2-7; no clear D. Germline V gives CDR1 MNHNY, CDR2 SVGAGI (reference sequence). This CDR3 has 15 residues. V lost 6 bases to trimming and J lost 2 bases, with 17 bases between them.

The chain links TRBV28 to TRBJ1-1; no clear D. CDR1 and CDR2 (germline): MDHEN, SYDVKM. The CDR3 consists of 15 residues. With 1 base removed from V and 1 base from J, the gap between germline ends came to 10 bases. CDR3 in DNA: TGTGCCAGCAGTTTATTACGACTACCGAACACTGAAGCTTTCTTT. This encodes CASSLLRLPNTEAFF.

The V and J genes are TRBV6-5 and TRBJ2-1, with 7 bases fitting TRBD2. J gave up 3 bases and V 0 bases, and 5 bases lay outside the gene matches. The CDR3 length is 16 residues. Germline CDR1 MNHEY, CDR2 SVGAGI. Here the CDR3 DNA reads TGTGCCAGCAGTTACTCGAAACGGGAGGTCTACAATGAGCAGTTCTTC. It is translated as CASSYSKREVYNEQFF.

This clone occurred a few times. Other nucleotide sequences from this sample produce the same CDR3. This rearrangement joins TRBV30 to TRBJ1-1; no clear D. The CDR3 sequence is 13 residues long. V shed 3 bases and J shed 0 bases, with 8 bases lying between them. Germline CDR1 reads GTSNPN; CDR2 reads SVGIG (reference sequence). The DNA for the CDR3 is TGTGCCTGGAGCGGCAGGTTGAACACTGAAGCTTTCTTT. This translates into CAWSGRLNTEAFF.

In DNA form, the CDR3 reads TGTGCCAGCAGTCCGTGGACAGTGGGGGGAAACACCATATATTTT. It translates to CASSPWTVGGNTIYF. V is TRBV28 and J is TRBJ1-3; maybe TRBD1 (6 bases). The V end lost 5 bases, the J end lost 4 bases, and 15 bases lay between the germline ends. The CDR3 spans 15 residues. Germline V lookup: CDR1 MDHEN, CDR2 SYDVKM.

V gene TRBV7-9 combines with J gene TRBJ1-4, with D uncertain. The germline gives CDR1 SEHNR, CDR2 FQNEAQ (reference sequence). Trimming removed 4 bases at V and 5 bases at J, with 17 bases between. This CDR3 comprises 16 residues. The DNA for the CDR3 is TGTGCCAGCAGCTGGCTGGGTTCGCAGTTAAATGAAAAACTGTTTTTT. Translation gives CASSWLGSQLNEKLFF.

The V call is TRBV7-2, the J call TRBJ2-3; D unclear. Trimming took off 5 bases at V and 5 bases at J, with 11 bases between the two ends. This CDR3 region has 13 residues. Germline lookup yields CDR1 SGHTA and CDR2 FQGNSA. The CDR3 DNA follows: TGTGCCAGCAGCCCCCAACAGCGAGATACGCAGTATTTT. Protein sequence: CASSPQQRDTQYF.

Comment on this clone: Other DNA sequences of this sample code for an identical CDR3. The chain uses TRBV6-5 and TRBJ2-2; TRBD2 matches 10 bases. The V gene's germline CDR1 is MNHEY and CDR2 SVGAGI. This CDR3 has 15 residues. The V gene end was trimmed by 6 bases and the J gene end by 2 bases; junction bases not matched to a gene: 3. CDR3 residues: CASSRTSGNTGELFF. The CDR3 coding sequence is TGTGCCAGCAGCCGGACTAGCGGAAACACCGGGGAGCTGTTTTTT.

V usage is TRBV7-9 and J usage is TRBJ1-4; 7 bases are shared with TRBD1. The CDR3 extends over 15 amino acids. CDR1 SEHNR and CDR2 FQNEAQ come from the germline V gene (reference sequence). V was pared by 6 bases and J by 5 bases, with 9 bases of the junction left unmatched. CDR3 protein: CASSYGQARNEKLFF. DNA for the CDR3: TGTGCCAGCAGTTACGGACAGGCGAGAAATGAAAAACTGTTTTTT. Looking up the rest from reference TRBV7-9 and TRBJ1-4 gives the full variable domain: DTGVSQNPRHKITKRGQNVTFRCDPISEHNRLYWYRQTLGQGPEFLTYFQNEAQLEKSRLLSDRFSAERPKGSFSTLEIQRTEQGDSAMYLCASSYGQARNEKLFFGSGTQLSVL.

CDR3 in amino acids: CASSYGVTDTQYF. The CDR3 nucleotides read TGTGCCAGCAGCTATGGGGTAACAGATACGCAGTATTTT. This chain uses TRBV5-4 with TRBJ2-3; no clear D. V dropped 3 bases and J dropped 3 bases, with 8 bases sitting between them. This CDR3 contains 13 residues. Germline CDR1 is SGHNT and CDR2 is YYREEE (reference sequence).

The chain recombines TRBV6-1 with TRBJ1-5; 7 positions agree with TRBD1. Trimming at V came to 1 base and at J to 0 bases, leaving 6 bases not matched to a gene. CDR3 length: 17 amino acids. The V gene's germline CDR1 is MNHNS and CDR2 SASEGT. The CDR3 DNA is TGTGCCAGCAGTGAAGGGGGGGACAGTAATAGCAATCAGCCCCAGCATTTT. Translating it yields CASSEGGDSNSNQPQHF.

The V gene is TRBV5-1, the J gene TRBJ1-2; no definite D call. CDR1 is SGHRS, CDR2 YFSETQ, per germline. V dropped 2 bases and J dropped 4 bases, with 9 bases sitting between them. The CDR3 consists of 13 residues. The CDR3 sequence is CASSFLGGYGYTF. DNA for the CDR3: TGCGCCAGCAGCTTTTTAGGCGGCTATGGCTACACCTTC.

V and J are TRBV5-4 and TRBJ2-5; D remains unclear. The CDR3 has 15 residues. V lost 4 bases, J lost 5 bases, and 18 bases lay in between. Germline V CDR1 and CDR2: SGHNT, YYREEE (reference sequence). The CDR3, as DNA: TGTGCCAGCAGCGGTGTGCCCATGGGAAGGGAGACCCAGTACTTC. Residues: CASSGVPMGRETQYF. The complete variable domain, with remaining parts taken from reference TRBV5-4 and TRBJ2-5, reads ETGVTQSPTHLIKTRGQQVTLRCSSQSGHNTVSWYQQALGQGPQFIFQYYREEENGRGNFPPRFSGLQFPNYSSELNVNALELDDSALYLCASSGVPMGRETQYFGPGTRLLVL.

A few counts support this clone. The gene calls are TRBV19 and TRBJ1-1; no clear D gene. The CDR3 extends over 14 amino acids. The germline gives CDR1 LNHDA, CDR2 SQIVND (reference sequence). Trimming removed 2 bases from V and 0 bases from J, with 7 bases in between. The CDR3 region is CASSIQYLNTEAFF. The CDR3 coding sequence is TGTGCCAGTAGTATACAATACCTGAACACTGAAGCTTTCTTT.

Turning to this clone: The same CDR3 is also encoded by other DNA sequences in this sample. The rearrangement joins TRBV29-1 to TRBJ2-5, with a weak D call TRBD1 (6 bases). This CDR3 spans 13 amino acids. The germline V gene has CDR1 SQVTM and CDR2 ANQGSEA. V lost 4 bases and J 1 base, leaving 10 bases between the germline ends. The CDR3 is CSVAGHLQETQYF. The CDR3 bases are TGCAGCGTTGCGGGACACCTCCAAGAGACCCAGTACTTC. Variable domain in full (rest from reference TRBV29-1 and TRBJ2-5): SAVISQKPSRDICQRGTSLTIQCQVDSQVTMMFWYRQQPGQSLTLIATANQGSEATYESGFVIDKFPISRPNLTFSTLTVSNMSPEDSSIYLCSVAGHLQETQYFGPGTRLLVL.

The chain recombines TRBV7-3 with TRBJ2-4; maybe TRBD1 (5 bases). V lost 5 bases to trimming and J lost 1 base, with 30 bases between them. This CDR3 region has 21 residues. CDR1 SGHTA and CDR2 FQGTGA come from the germline V gene. CDR3 loop: CASSLNPGVQGCDLAKNIQYF. The CDR3, as DNA: TGTGCCAGCAGCCTAAACCCTGGGGTTCAGGGTTGTGATTTGGCCAAAAACATTCAGTACTTC. The entire variable domain, with the rest obtained from reference TRBV7-3 and TRBJ2-4, is as follows: GAGVSQTPSNKVTEKGKYVELRCDPISGHTALYWYRQSLGQGPEFLIYFQGTGAADDSGLPNDRFFAVRPEGSVSTLKIQRTERGDSAVYLCASSLNPGVQGCDLAKNIQYFGAGTRLSVL.

This clone turned up a few times. This chain connects TRBV7-2 to TRBJ1-1; maybe TRBD1 (5 bases). Germline V CDR1 and CDR2: SGHTA, FQGNSA. The V end lost 5 bases, the J end lost 4 bases, and 20 bases lay between the germline ends. The CDR3 covers 16 residues. CDR3: CASSPGGARRGTEAFF. CDR3 sequence (DNA): TGTGCCAGCAGCCCCGGGGGAGCCCGAAGGGGCACTGAAGCTTTCTTT.